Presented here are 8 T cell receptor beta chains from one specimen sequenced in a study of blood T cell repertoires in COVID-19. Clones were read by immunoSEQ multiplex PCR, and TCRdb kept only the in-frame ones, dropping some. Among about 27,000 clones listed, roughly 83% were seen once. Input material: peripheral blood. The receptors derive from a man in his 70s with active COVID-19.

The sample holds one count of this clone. CDR3 region: CASSLGRLAANNEQFF. CDR3 sequence (DNA): TGCGCCAGCAGTCTAGGTCGACTAGCGGCCAACAATGAGCAGTTCTTC. The chain has TRBV5-1 and TRBJ2-1; 9 bases fit TRBD2. Trimming cost V 5 bases and J 5 bases; bases outside gene matches: 11. The CDR3 sequence is 16 residues long. Germline CDR1 is SGHRS and CDR2 is YFSETQ.

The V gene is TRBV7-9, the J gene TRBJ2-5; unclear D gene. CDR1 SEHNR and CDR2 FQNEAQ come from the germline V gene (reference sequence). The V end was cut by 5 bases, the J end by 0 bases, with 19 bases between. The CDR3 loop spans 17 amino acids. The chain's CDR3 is CASSLPRQALYQETQYF. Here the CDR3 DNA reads TGTGCCAGCAGCCTCCCCCGCCAGGCGCTATACCAAGAGACCCAGTACTTC. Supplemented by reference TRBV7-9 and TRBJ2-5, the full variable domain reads DTGVSQNPRHKITKRGQNVTFRCDPISEHNRLYWYRQTLGQGPEFLTYFQNEAQLEKSRLLSDRFSAERPKGSFSTLEIQRTEQGDSAMYLCASSLPRQALYQETQYFGPGTRLLVL.

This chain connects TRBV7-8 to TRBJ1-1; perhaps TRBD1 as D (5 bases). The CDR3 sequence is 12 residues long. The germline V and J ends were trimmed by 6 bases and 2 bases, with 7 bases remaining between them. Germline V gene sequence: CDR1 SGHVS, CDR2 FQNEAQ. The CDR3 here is CASSDSNTEAFF. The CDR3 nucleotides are TGTGCCAGCAGTGACAGCAACACTGAAGCTTTCTTT. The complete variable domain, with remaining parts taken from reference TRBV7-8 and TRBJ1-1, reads GAGVSQSPRYKVAKRGQDVALRCDPISGHVSLFWYQQALGQGPEFLTYFQNEAQLDKSGLPSDRFFAERPEGSVSTLKIQRTQQEDSAVYLCASSDSNTEAFFGQGTRLTVV.

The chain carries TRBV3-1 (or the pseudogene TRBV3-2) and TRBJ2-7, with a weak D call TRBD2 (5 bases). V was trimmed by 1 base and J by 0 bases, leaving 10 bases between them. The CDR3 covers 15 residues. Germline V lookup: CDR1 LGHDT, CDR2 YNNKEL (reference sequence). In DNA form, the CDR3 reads TGTGCCAGCAGCCAAGCGACGGGGAGCTCCTACGAGCAGTACTTC. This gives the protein CASSQATGSSYEQYF.

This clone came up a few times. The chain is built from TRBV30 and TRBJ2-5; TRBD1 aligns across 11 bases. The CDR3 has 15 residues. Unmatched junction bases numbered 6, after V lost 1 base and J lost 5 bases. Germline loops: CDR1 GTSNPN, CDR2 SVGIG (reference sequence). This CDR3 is CAWSAGQGGTETQYF. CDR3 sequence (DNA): TGTGCCTGGAGTGCGGGACAGGGGGGAACGGAGACCCAGTACTTC. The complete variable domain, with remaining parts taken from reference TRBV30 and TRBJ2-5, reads SQTIHQWPATLVQPVGSPLSLECTVEGTSNPNLYWYRQAAGRGLQLLFYSVGIGQISSEVPQNLSASRPQDRQFILSSKKLLLSDSGFYLCAWSAGQGGTETQYFGPGTRLLVL.

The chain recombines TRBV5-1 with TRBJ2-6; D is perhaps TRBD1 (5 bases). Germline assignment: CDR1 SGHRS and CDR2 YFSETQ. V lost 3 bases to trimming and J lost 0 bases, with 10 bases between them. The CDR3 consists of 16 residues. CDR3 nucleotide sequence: TGCGCCAGCAGCTCGAGACAGTTCTCTGGGGCCAACGTCCTGACTTTC. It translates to CASSSRQFSGANVLTF.

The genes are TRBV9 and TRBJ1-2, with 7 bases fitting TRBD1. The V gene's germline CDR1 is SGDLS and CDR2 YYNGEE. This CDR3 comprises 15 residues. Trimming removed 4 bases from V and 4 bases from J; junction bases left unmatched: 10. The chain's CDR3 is CASSNAGGGGYGYTF. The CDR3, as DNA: TGTGCCAGCAGCAATGCGGGAGGGGGCGGCTATGGCTACACCTTC.

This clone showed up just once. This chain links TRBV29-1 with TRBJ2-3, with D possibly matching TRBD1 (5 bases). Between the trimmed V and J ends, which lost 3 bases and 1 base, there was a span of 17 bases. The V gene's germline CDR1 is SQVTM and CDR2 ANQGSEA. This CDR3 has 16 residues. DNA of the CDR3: TGCAGCGTTGAGGCCAAGGCCAGGGTGGGCACAGATACGCAGTATTTT. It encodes CSVEAKARVGTDTQYF.